Listed here are 5 T cell receptor beta chains from one sample, sequenced in a study of T cells after yellow fever vaccination. MiXCR, run by TCRdb on the 5' RACE reads, gives a single entry per CDR3 protein. The sample lists 150,000 to 200,000 distinct CDR3 sequences, 5.5% to 7.5% occurring once. The sequenced sample was CD4+ T cells sorted from PBMCs, obtained on the day of the first yellow fever vaccination. The receptor set was obtained from a man younger than 30 who received the YFV17D yellow fever vaccine.

This clonotype was seen ten or more times. V usage is TRBV12-3 or TRBV12-4 and J usage is TRBJ2-2, with 7 positions matching TRBD1. Unmatched junction bases numbered 8, after V lost 5 bases and J lost 5 bases. CDR3 length: 15 amino acids. In nucleotides, the CDR3 is TGTGCCAGCAGTCCTGAGACAGGGCGGACCGGGGAGCTGTTTTTT. It codes for CASSPETGRTGELFF.

This clonotype has ten or more counts. V is TRBV19 and J is TRBJ1-2, with no clear D. Germline loops: CDR1 LNHDA, CDR2 SQIVND (reference sequence). This CDR3 region has 13 residues. V shed 2 bases and J shed 2 bases, with 6 bases lying between them. CDR3 sequence reads: CASSIQANYGYTF. CDR3 DNA: TGTGCCAGTAGTATACAGGCCAACTATGGCTACACCTTC.

This clonotype counts as medium-sized. V and J are TRBV10-2 and TRBJ2-7, with D perhaps being TRBD1 or TRBD2 (5 bases each). In germline, CDR1 is WSHSY, CDR2 SAAADI. CDR3 length: 15 residues. V was cut by 8 bases and J by 3 bases, with 20 bases left in between. CDR3 amino acids: CASQEPSGTFYEQYF. The CDR3 nucleotides are TGCGCCAGCCAAGAGCCCTCGGGGACCTTCTACGAGCAGTACTTC.

The chain employs TRBV5-6 and TRBJ2-7; 7 positions match TRBD1. V was pared by 0 bases and J by 3 bases, with 6 bases of the junction left unmatched. This CDR3 contains 15 residues. The germline V gene has CDR1 SGHDT and CDR2 YYEEEE. The CDR3 DNA reads as TGTGCCAGCAGCTTGGAGGGACAGATAGACTACGAGCAGTACTTC. Its translation is CASSLEGQIDYEQYF.

This clonotype was detected a few times. The chain recombines TRBV24-1 with TRBJ2-3; 7 bases are shared with TRBD1. This CDR3 has 14 amino acids. Trimming at V came to 7 bases and at J to 2 bases, leaving 5 bases not matched to a gene. The germline CDR1 and CDR2 sequences are KGHDR and SFDVKD. The CDR3 sequence: CATRGTEVTDTQYF. CDR3 in DNA: TGTGCCACCAGAGGGACAGAAGTCACAGATACGCAGTATTTT.